Below, 19 T cell receptor beta chains from the same sample are listed, as sequenced in a study of technical replicates of blood from a few donors. Only in-frame clones appear in the TCRdb table, and some are missing; sequencing was by immunoSEQ multiplex PCR. Of 74,000 or so clones detected, 85% to 95% appear once; the ten largest clones hold about 0.36%. Sequences were obtained from T cells isolated from PBMCs. The receptors come from a human donor in good health.

This chain links TRBV28 with TRBJ1-1; perhaps TRBD1 as D (6 bases). V lost 10 bases to trimming and J lost 5 bases, with 17 bases between them. The CDR3 totals 13 residues. Germline CDR1 and CDR2: MDHEN and SYDVKM. CDR3 in amino acids: CATEGGARTEAFF. CDR3 bases: TGTGCCACCGAGGGGGGGGCGCGAACTGAAGCTTTCTTT.

The chain carries TRBV27 and TRBJ1-2; D is ambiguous. Deletions cut 6 bases from V and 0 bases from J, with 11 bases between. Germline CDR1 is MNHEY and CDR2 is SMNVEV (reference sequence). This CDR3 is 14 amino acids long. The CDR3 bases are TGTGCCAGCAGCCCGAACCAGGCTAACTATGGCTACACCTTC. Its translation: CASSPNQANYGYTF.

This clone was detected once. This chain connects TRBV5-1 to TRBJ2-3; no clear D. V was shortened by 0 bases and J by 4 bases, with 9 bases between the two germline ends. The CDR3 extends over 14 amino acids. In germline, CDR1 is SGHRS, CDR2 YFSETQ. CDR3 in DNA: TGCGCCAGCAGCTTGGTGGTAGCTTCAGATACGCAGTATTTT. Translation: CASSLVVASDTQYF.

The rearrangement joins TRBV28 to TRBJ1-3; maybe TRBD1 (6 bases). Trimming shortened V by 8 bases and J by 3 bases, and 20 bases separated the two germline ends. Germline lookup yields CDR1 MDHEN and CDR2 SYDVKM. This CDR3 spans 16 amino acids. Here the CDR3 reads CASWGRDTLGGNTIYF. CDR3 coding DNA: TGTGCCAGCTGGGGGCGAGACACCTTAGGTGGAAACACCATATATTTT.

V is TRBV9 and J is TRBJ2-1, with 10 bases matching TRBD2. V was clipped by 4 bases and J by 6 bases; unmatched bases: 7. Per germline, CDR1 SGDLS and CDR2 YYNGEE. CDR3 length: 15 amino acids. The CDR3 DNA reads as TGTGCCAGCAGCCCCCCCCAGCGGGAGGGCAATGAGCAGTTCTTC. The encoded protein is CASSPPQREGNEQFF. Combining the CDR3 with reference TRBV9 and TRBJ2-1 gives the whole variable domain DSGVTQTPKHLITATGQRVTLRCSPRSGDLSVYWYQQSLDQGLQFLIQYYNGEERAKGNILERFSAQQFPDLHSELNLSSLELGDSALYFCASSPPQREGNEQFFGPGTRLTVL.

The chain carries TRBV5-6 and TRBJ2-1; maybe TRBD2 (5 bases). The CDR3 is 13 amino acids. Per the germline V gene, CDR1 is SGHDT and CDR2 is YYEEEE. Trimming cost V 3 bases and J 6 bases, with 10 bases left between them. As DNA, the CDR3 is TGTGCCAGCAGCTCGCAAGGACTCAATGAGCAGTTCTTC. It translates to CASSSQGLNEQFF.

The rearrangement uses TRBV30 and TRBJ2-3; TRBD2 is a possible D gene (6 bases). The V and J ends lost 4 bases and 4 bases respectively, with 15 bases between them. The CDR3 extends over 14 amino acids. CDR1 and CDR2 (germline): GTSNPN, SVGIG (reference sequence). The CDR3 reads CAWIRGPGADTQYF. In DNA, the CDR3 is TGTGCCTGGATACGCGGGCCGGGGGCAGATACGCAGTATTTT.

This clone was observed once. The genes are TRBV15 and TRBJ1-1; TRBD1 matches at 8 bases. The J segment lost 6 bases and the V segment lost 5 bases, leaving 8 bases of the junction unmatched. Germline values: CDR1 LNHNV, CDR2 YYDKDF (reference sequence). The CDR3 loop spans 14 amino acids. In DNA form, the CDR3 reads TGTGCCACCAGCTTGGACAGGGAAATCCCTGAAGCTTTCTTT. Its protein product is CATSLDREIPEAFF.

The chain has TRBV21-1 and TRBJ1-2. TRBV21-1 is a recognized pseudogene. The CDR3 is 13 residues long. The CDR3 sequence: CANQTFKSNGYTF. CDR3 in DNA: TGTGCCAACCAGACTTTCAAGTCGAATGGCTACACCTTC.

The rearrangement joins TRBV4-1 to TRBJ2-1; 7 bases are a match to TRBD2. The CDR3 extends over 14 amino acids. With 4 bases clipped from V and 7 bases from J, the junction kept 7 bases outside the gene matches. CDR1 and CDR2 (germline): MGHRA, YSYEKL. The chain's CDR3 is CASSRLFSGNEQFF. DNA for the CDR3: TGCGCCAGCAGCCGGTTATTTAGCGGGAATGAGCAGTTCTTC.

The genes are TRBV7-2 and TRBJ2-7; D is uncertain. Germline loops: CDR1 SGHTA, CDR2 FQGNSA. V lost 0 bases and J lost 5, with 11 bases in between. The CDR3 runs 14 residues. The CDR3: CASSLALIAHEQYF. The CDR3 DNA follows: TGTGCCAGCAGCTTAGCGCTAATCGCCCACGAGCAGTACTTC.

The chain's CDR3 is CASSWTGVNEKLFF. The CDR3 region has the DNA TGTGCCAGCAGCTGGACAGGGGTTAATGAAAAACTGTTTTTT. J is TRBJ1-4 and V is TRBV7-9; 9 nucleotides match TRBD1. From germline, CDR1 is SEHNR and CDR2 FQNEAQ (reference sequence). This CDR3 has 14 residues. The V and J ends lost 4 bases and 4 bases, in that order; junction bases with no gene match: 1.

The gene calls are TRBV6-5 and TRBJ1-1, with D uncertain. Germline V gene sequence: CDR1 MNHEY, CDR2 SVGAGI. The CDR3 length is 14 residues. Trimming removed 2 bases at V and 8 bases at J, with 15 bases between. The CDR3 loop reads CASSYIGGGSEAFF. For the CDR3, the DNA is TGTGCCAGCAGTTACATCGGCGGAGGGTCGGAAGCTTTCTTT.

CDR3 DNA: TGTGCCAGCAGCGTAGCTGGAGCCCCCCTCCCCTACGAGCAGTACTTC. It translates to CASSVAGAPLPYEQYF. This chain links TRBV9 with TRBJ2-7; D not certain. There are 16 residues in the CDR3. CDR1 SGDLS and CDR2 YYNGEE come from the germline V gene. Deletions cut 0 bases from V and 2 bases from J, with 15 bases between.

The chain couples TRBV9 to TRBJ2-3; the match to TRBD1 covers 9 bases. Germline V lookup: CDR1 SGDLS, CDR2 YYNGEE. There are 15 residues in the CDR3. The V and J ends lost 0 bases and 6 bases, in that order; junction bases with no gene match: 5. CDR3 bases: TGTGCCAGCAGCGTAGATGGGACAGGGTCTGATACGCAGTATTTT. Its protein is CASSVDGTGSDTQYF.

This clone was found once. This chain connects TRBV6-6 to TRBJ2-1; D perhaps matches TRBD2 (6 bases). V lost 0 bases to trimming and J lost 9 bases, with 12 bases between them. Germline CDR1 and CDR2: MNHNY and SVGAGI (reference sequence). The CDR3 is 14 residues long. The CDR3 spells CASSYSMTSIEQFF. In DNA, the CDR3 is TGTGCCAGCAGTTACTCGATGACTAGTATTGAGCAGTTCTTC.

The sample holds one count of this clone. The chain links TRBV19 to TRBJ1-2; tentatively, D is TRBD1 (5 bases). The CDR3 totals 14 residues. Trimming left V 3 bases short and J 4 bases short, with 12 bases between. Germline loops: CDR1 LNHDA, CDR2 SQIVND (reference sequence). CDR3 in DNA: TGTGCCAGTAGTATCAGGGCATCGGGCTATGGCTACACCTTC. Residues: CASSIRASGYGYTF. Full variable domain (remainder filled in from reference TRBV19 and TRBJ1-2): DGGITQSPKYLFRKEGQNVTLSCEQNLNHDAMYWYRQDPGQGLRLIYYSQIVNDFQKGDIAEGYSVSREKKESFPLTVTSAQKNPTAFYLCASSIRASGYGYTFGSGTRLTVV.

This clone has a handful of counts. The V gene is TRBV28, the J gene TRBJ1-2, with no clear D. CDR1 is MDHEN, CDR2 SYDVKM, per germline. The V gene lost 5 bases and the J gene lost 5 bases, with 12 bases spanning the gap. This CDR3 is 13 amino acids long. CDR3 bases: TGTGCCAGCAGTCCCGACACCGCTTATGGCTACACCTTC. It specifies CASSPDTAYGYTF.

The rearrangement links TRBV7-2 to TRBJ2-7; D not resolved. The CDR3 consists of 12 residues. V was clipped by 4 bases and J by 4 bases, with 8 bases between them. Germline CDR1 SGHTA, CDR2 FQGNSA. Here the CDR3 reads CASSYRLYEQYF. CDR3 DNA sequence: TGTGCCAGCAGCTATCGGTTGTACGAGCAGTACTTC. The full variable domain, its missing parts supplied by reference TRBV7-2 and TRBJ2-7, is GAGVSQSPSNKVTEKGKDVELRCDPISGHTALYWYRQSLGQGLEFLIYFQGNSAPDKSGLPSDRFSAERTGGSVSTLTIQRTQQEDSAVYLCASSYRLYEQYFGPGTRLTVT.